Each of the 3 T cell receptor beta chains below was sequenced from the same sample in a study of blood T cell repertoires in COVID-19. Profiled with immunoSEQ multiplex PCR; TCRdb holds only in-frame clones, not every one. The sample comprises 250,000 or so clones, 88% of which are singletons, and 3% to 3.5% rests with the top ten. The sequenced material came from PBMCs or T cells enriched from blood (not recorded which). The receptors stem from a woman aged 40 to 50 who had been exposed to COVID-19.

In this sample, this clone turned up a few times. The V gene is TRBV7-9, the J gene TRBJ1-1; 12 nucleotides agree with TRBD1. CDR3 length: 17 amino acids. V lost 4 bases and J lost 0; bases outside the gene matches: 6. The germline V gene encodes CDR1 SEHNR and CDR2 FQNEAQ (reference sequence). CDR3 sequence: CASSSGTGGLLNTEAFF. The DNA of the CDR3 is TGTGCCAGCAGCTCAGGGACAGGGGGCCTTTTGAACACTGAAGCTTTCTTT.

The V call is TRBV6-5, the J call TRBJ2-2; D call uncertain. Germline CDR1 and CDR2: MNHEY and SVGAGI. CDR3 length: 15 amino acids. Trimming removed 5 bases at V and 1 base at J, with 11 bases between. The CDR3 region has the DNA TGTGCCAGCAGTCAGATATCAGGGAACACCGGGGAGCTGTTTTTT. Its protein product is CASSQISGNTGELFF.

The chain joins TRBV21-1 to TRBJ2-1; TRBD2 is the table's D call and was not checked against the DNA. TRBV21-1 is flagged as a pseudogene. The CDR3 has 21 residues. The CDR3 spells CASSKEKDTAGALCWDNEQFF. CDR3 nucleotides: TGTGCCAGCAGCAAAGAGAAGGATACAGCGGGAGCCCTATGTTGGGACAATGAGCAGTTCTTC.